A selection of T cell receptor beta chains follows, all from one sample in a study of T cells in Graves' hyperthyroidism and ophthalmopathy. Using its own MiXCR run on the multiplex PCR reads, TCRdb lists one record per CDR3 protein. The sample shows around 600,000 distinct CDR3 sequences, roughly 15% of them seen only once. Sequencing was carried out using blood. All receptors derive from a woman aged 45-59 years with Graves' ophthalmopathy. CDR3s include the opening cysteine and the closing phenylalanine or tryptophan. D genes are given only for firm matches. Where a row states a size, it is once, few, many or the class of an expanded clone; other rows omit it.

clone_size: few; j_call: TRBJ2-1; cdr3_length: 15; d_call: TRBD2; v_call: TRBV7-3; cdr3_nt: TGTGCCAGCAGCATAACCGGGACTAGTTTCTATGAGCAGTTCTTC; cdr3_aa: CASSITGTSFYEQFF
clone_size: many; j_call: TRBJ1-1; cdr3_length: 15; d_call: TRBD1; v_call: TRBV3-1; cdr3_nt: TGTGCCAGCAGCCACACCGGACAGGGGGACACTGAAGCTTTCTTT; cdr3_aa: CASSHTGQGDTEAFF
clone_size: many; j_call: TRBJ1-1; cdr3_length: 14; d_call: .; v_call: TRBV18; cdr3_nt: TGTGCCAGCTCTCAGAGCAGGCTGAACACTGAAGCTTTCTTT; cdr3_aa: CASSQSRLNTEAFF
clone_size: .; j_call: TRBJ2-1; cdr3_length: 15; d_call: TRBD2; v_call: TRBV10-3; cdr3_nt: TGTGCCATCAGTGAGTCTGAGGCGGGAGCCGGCAGGCAGTTCTTC; cdr3_aa: CAISESEAGAGRQFF
clone_size: many; j_call: TRBJ2-3; cdr3_length: 16; d_call: TRBD2; v_call: TRBV7-2; cdr3_nt: TGTGCCAGCAGCTTACTAGCGGGAGGTTCCACAGATACGCAGTATTTT; cdr3_aa: CASSLLAGGSTDTQYF
clone_size: .; j_call: TRBJ1-5; cdr3_length: 13; d_call: .; v_call: TRBV2; cdr3_nt: TGTGCCAGCAGTCCTCGTTTTTATCAGCCCCAGCATTTT; cdr3_aa: CASSPRFYQPQHF
clone_size: many; j_call: TRBJ1-2; cdr3_length: 13; d_call: .; v_call: TRBV4-2; cdr3_nt: TGTGCCAGCAGCTCCGACCAGGCAGGGGGCTACACCTTC; cdr3_aa: CASSSDQAGGYTF
clone_size: many; j_call: TRBJ2-1; cdr3_length: 12; d_call: .; v_call: TRBV18; cdr3_nt: TGTGCCAGCTCAAATTCCTACAATGAGCAGTTCTTC; cdr3_aa: CASSNSYNEQFF
clone_size: .; j_call: TRBJ1-4; cdr3_length: 15; d_call: .; v_call: TRBV6-1; cdr3_nt: TGTGCCAGCAGTGAATCTTTGGCAACTAATGAAAAACTGTTTTTT; cdr3_aa: CASSESLATNEKLFF
clone_size: few; j_call: TRBJ2-1; cdr3_length: 15; d_call: .; v_call: TRBV5-1; cdr3_nt: TGCGCCAGCAGCGACCTCTCGGGGAATTCGAATGAGCAGTTCTTC; cdr3_aa: CASSDLSGNSNEQFF
clone_size: few; j_call: TRBJ2-5; cdr3_length: 15; d_call: .; v_call: TRBV5-1; cdr3_nt: TGCGCCAGCAGCTTTCAAGGACAACAACAAGAGACCCAGTACTTC; cdr3_aa: CASSFQGQQQETQYF
clone_size: many; j_call: TRBJ2-2; cdr3_length: 15; d_call: .; v_call: TRBV18; cdr3_nt: TGTGCCAGCTCACCAGGGGCACGAGTGGCCGGGGAGCTGTTTTTT; cdr3_aa: CASSPGARVAGELFF
clone_size: many; j_call: TRBJ1-4; cdr3_length: 15; d_call: .; v_call: TRBV18; cdr3_nt: TGTGCCAGCTCAGATAACAGAGCAACTAATGAAAAACTGTTTTTT; cdr3_aa: CASSDNRATNEKLFF
clone_size: few; j_call: TRBJ2-7; cdr3_length: 13; d_call: .; v_call: TRBV4-1; cdr3_nt: TGCGCCAGCAGCCAAGTTAATGAGTTGGAGCAGTACTTC; cdr3_aa: CASSQVNELEQYF
clone_size: .; j_call: TRBJ2-2; cdr3_length: 15; d_call: TRBD1; v_call: TRBV2; cdr3_nt: TGTGCCAGCAGAGCCGGGACAGATAACACCGGGGAGCTGTTTTTT; cdr3_aa: CASRAGTDNTGELFF
clone_size: .; j_call: TRBJ1-4; cdr3_length: 18; d_call: TRBD1; v_call: TRBV28; cdr3_nt: TGTGCCAGCAGTTTTATAAATCCAGGCAGGGGGCGTAGTGAAAAACTGTTTTTT; cdr3_aa: CASSFINPGRGRSEKLFF
clone_size: many; j_call: TRBJ2-1; cdr3_length: 15; d_call: TRBD2; v_call: TRBV18; cdr3_nt: TGTGCCAGCTCACGACTAGCGGGGGATTACAATGAGCAGTTCTTC; cdr3_aa: CASSRLAGDYNEQFF
clone_size: few; j_call: TRBJ1-5; cdr3_length: 15; d_call: .; v_call: TRBV11-3; cdr3_nt: TGTGCCAGCAGCCCGGGGATAAGGGGCAGTCAGCCCCAGCATTTT; cdr3_aa: CASSPGIRGSQPQHF
clone_size: many; j_call: TRBJ1-6; cdr3_length: 15; d_call: .; v_call: TRBV5-1; cdr3_nt: TGCGCCAGCAGCCGAGGGCAGGGTGATAATTCACCCCTCCACTTT; cdr3_aa: CASSRGQGDNSPLHF
clone_size: few; j_call: TRBJ2-3; cdr3_length: 13; d_call: .; v_call: TRBV20-1; cdr3_nt: TGCAGTGCTAGCATTAAGGGCACAGATACGCAGTATTTT; cdr3_aa: CSASIKGTDTQYF
clone_size: many; j_call: TRBJ2-1; cdr3_length: 16; d_call: TRBD1; v_call: TRBV28; cdr3_nt: TGTGCCAGCAGTTTATTGGGACAGGGTTGGAAGAATGAGCAGTTCTTC; cdr3_aa: CASSLLGQGWKNEQFF
clone_size: many; j_call: TRBJ2-7; cdr3_length: 15; d_call: .; v_call: TRBV7-8; cdr3_nt: TGTGCCAGCAAGGAGGGGCTTCATTCGGCCTACGAGCAGTACTTC; cdr3_aa: CASKEGLHSAYEQYF
clone_size: .; j_call: TRBJ1-6; cdr3_length: 16; d_call: .; v_call: TRBV4-1; cdr3_nt: TGCGCCAGCAGCCACCCGGCCGGTGGGGGACAATCACCCCTCCACTTT; cdr3_aa: CASSHPAGGGQSPLHF
clone_size: .; j_call: TRBJ2-1; cdr3_length: 13; d_call: .; v_call: TRBV9; cdr3_nt: TGTGCCAGCAGCGTAGTAACGTCCAATGAGCAGTTCTTC; cdr3_aa: CASSVVTSNEQFF
clone_size: many; j_call: TRBJ2-1; cdr3_length: 15; d_call: TRBD1; v_call: TRBV10-3; cdr3_nt: TGTGCCATCAGTGAGCGGGACAGGGGAAGGAATGAGCAGTTCTTC; cdr3_aa: CAISERDRGRNEQFF
clone_size: few; j_call: TRBJ1-1; cdr3_length: 15; d_call: .; v_call: TRBV27; cdr3_nt: TGTGCCAGCAGTTTGACGGAGGGAAAGAACACTGAAGCTTTCTTT; cdr3_aa: CASSLTEGKNTEAFF
clone_size: few; j_call: TRBJ2-1; cdr3_length: 14; d_call: .; v_call: TRBV14; cdr3_nt: TGTGCCAGCAGCCAAATTAGGAGATACAATGAGCAGTTCTTC; cdr3_aa: CASSQIRRYNEQFF
clone_size: many; j_call: TRBJ2-7; cdr3_length: 23; d_call: .; v_call: TRBV15; cdr3_nt: TGTGCCACCAGCAGAGATTCCCTCAATAATCTCGAGACAGAAAAGTTTTTTTTCTACGAGCAGTACTTC; cdr3_aa: CATSRDSLNNLETEKFFFYEQYF
clone_size: many; j_call: TRBJ2-7; cdr3_length: 15; d_call: .; v_call: TRBV2; cdr3_nt: TGTGCCAGCAGTGAAGCGGGAAGGAGCTCCTACGAGCAGTACTTC; cdr3_aa: CASSEAGRSSYEQYF
clone_size: many; j_call: TRBJ2-3; cdr3_length: 12; d_call: TRBD2; v_call: TRBV29-1; cdr3_nt: TGCAGCGTAGCGGGAGGAACAGATACGCAGTATTTT; cdr3_aa: CSVAGGTDTQYF
clone_size: many; j_call: TRBJ2-2; cdr3_length: 15; d_call: .; v_call: TRBV30; cdr3_nt: TGTGCCTGGAGTGTCTCGGGAGCTAGTACCGGGGAGCTGTTTTTT; cdr3_aa: CAWSVSGASTGELFF
clone_size: many; j_call: TRBJ1-1; cdr3_length: 14; d_call: .; v_call: TRBV28; cdr3_nt: TGTGCCAGCAGTCCAACCAGTGGGGCCCCTGAAGCTTTCTTT; cdr3_aa: CASSPTSGAPEAFF
clone_size: many; j_call: TRBJ2-2; cdr3_length: 14; d_call: TRBD2; v_call: TRBV5-1; cdr3_nt: TGCGCCAGCATCCTGACTAGCGGGTCCGGGGAGCTGTTTTTT; cdr3_aa: CASILTSGSGELFF
clone_size: many; j_call: TRBJ2-1; cdr3_length: 16; d_call: TRBD2; v_call: TRBV20-1; cdr3_nt: TGCAGTGCCACGCAGCGCCAGACTAGCGTCTACAATGAGCAGTTCTTC; cdr3_aa: CSATQRQTSVYNEQFF
clone_size: many; j_call: TRBJ1-1; cdr3_length: 13; d_call: .; v_call: TRBV15; cdr3_nt: TGTGCCACCAGCAGAGATCTTAGCACTGAAGCTTTCTTT; cdr3_aa: CATSRDLSTEAFF
clone_size: .; j_call: TRBJ2-5; cdr3_length: 15; d_call: TRBD2; v_call: TRBV28; cdr3_nt: TGTGCCAGCAGTCCGGGGACTAGCGGGACCGAGACCCAGTACTTC; cdr3_aa: CASSPGTSGTETQYF
clone_size: .; j_call: TRBJ2-1; cdr3_length: 14; d_call: .; v_call: TRBV24-1; cdr3_nt: TGTGCCACCAGTGATCCAGGGGTTTGGAATGAGCAGTTCTTC; cdr3_aa: CATSDPGVWNEQFF
clone_size: .; j_call: TRBJ1-2; cdr3_length: 15; d_call: TRBD1; v_call: TRBV7-2; cdr3_nt: TGTGCCAGCAGCTTATTAGGACAGGGGGACTATGGCTACACCTTC; cdr3_aa: CASSLLGQGDYGYTF
clone_size: many; j_call: TRBJ2-1; cdr3_length: 14; d_call: .; v_call: TRBV3-1; cdr3_nt: TGTGCCAGCAGCCAAAGCCCCTGGGGCAATGAGCAGTTCTTC; cdr3_aa: CASSQSPWGNEQFF